The 14 T cell receptor beta chains presented below share a single source sample, sequenced in a study of metastatic and nonmetastatic thyroid tumors. All patients were untreated before thyroid surgery. TCRdb re-called the PCR reads via MiXCR. This table has roughly 9,900 clones, roughly 28% appearing once. The sample consisted of tumor tissue. These receptors were obtained from a male donor with papillary thyroid cancer or a benign thyroid nodule (not recorded which). Some clones in this sample may be carry-over from other donors' samples.

The sample holds many counts of this clone. This CDR3 is CANIAGGNNEQFF. DNA for the CDR3: TGTGCCAATATAGCGGGGGGTAACAATGAGCAGTTCTTC. The rearrangement joins TRBV6-4 to TRBJ2-1; 10 nucleotides line up with TRBD2. V shed 10 bases, J shed 5 bases, and the junction held 5 bases outside the gene matches. The CDR3 loop spans 13 amino acids. The germline CDR1 and CDR2 sequences are MRHNA and SNTAGT.

This clone was observed a handful of times. J is TRBJ2-2 and V is TRBV2, with 8 bases that match TRBD2. Germline CDR1 SNHLY, CDR2 FYNNEI. This CDR3 region has 15 residues. Losses at the gene ends were 5 bases for V and 0 bases for J; bases not matched to a gene: 2. CDR3 DNA sequence: TGTGCCAGCAGTACTAGCGGTTCGAACACCGGGGAGCTGTTTTTT. As protein: CASSTSGSNTGELFF.

This clone was counted ten times or more. V is TRBV5-4 and J is TRBJ1-5; TRBD1 matches 12 bases. The CDR3 has 18 amino acids. Germline V gene sequence: CDR1 SGHNT, CDR2 YYREEE (reference sequence). V was clipped by 2 bases and J by 2 bases; unmatched bases: 8. The CDR3 bases are TGTGCCAGCAGCTTATATCCGGGACAGGGGGCCGGCAATCAGCCCCAGCATTTT. Translating it yields CASSLYPGQGAGNQPQHF.

The V call is TRBV11-2, the J call TRBJ2-1; 11 nucleotides align to TRBD2. The CDR3 sequence is 16 residues long. Trimming cost V 5 bases and J 6 bases; bases outside gene matches: 9. CDR1 and CDR2 from the germline V gene are SGHAT and FQNNGV. Here the CDR3 reads CASSPMTSGISNEQFF. As DNA, the CDR3 is TGTGCCAGCAGCCCTATGACTAGCGGGATCTCCAATGAGCAGTTCTTC.

The chain has TRBV6-1 and TRBJ1-6; D perhaps matches TRBD1 (5 bases). Trimming stripped 3 bases from V and 7 bases from J, with 13 bases between. This CDR3 spans 15 amino acids. Per the germline V gene, CDR1 is MNHNS and CDR2 is SASEGT. The CDR3 nucleotides are TGTGCCAGCAGTGAGGGGCTCCCTAGGAATTCACCCCTCCACTTT. Its protein is CASSEGLPRNSPLHF.

CDR3 bases: TGTGCCAGCAGTTTGCCCGGGCACTGGGGTTACGAGCAGTACTTC. Its translation: CASSLPGHWGYEQYF. V usage is TRBV28 and J usage is TRBJ2-7; no clear D gene. The CDR3 extends over 15 amino acids. With 3 bases removed from V and 4 bases from J, the gap between germline ends came to 16 bases. Per the germline V gene, CDR1 is MDHEN and CDR2 is SYDVKM.

This clone is labeled as large. The chain has TRBV6-1 and TRBJ2-3; 7 nucleotides agree with TRBD1. Trimming removed 4 bases from V and 1 base from J; junction bases left unmatched: 11. Germline V CDR1 and CDR2: MNHNS, SASEGT. This CDR3 is built from 17 residues. The CDR3 region is CASSVRQGVGRTDTQYF. As DNA, the CDR3 is TGTGCCAGCAGTGTGAGACAGGGAGTTGGTCGCACAGATACGCAGTATTTT.

This clone was counted between two and nine times. The DNA of the CDR3 is TGTGCCAGCAGTTTGGAAGCGGGAGGGTTTCCCTACGAGCAGTACTTC. This gives the protein CASSLEAGGFPYEQYF. V is TRBV28 and J is TRBJ2-7; 10 bases align to TRBD2. CDR1 is MDHEN, CDR2 SYDVKM, per germline. Trimming at V came to 3 bases and at J to 2 bases, leaving 7 bases not matched to a gene. There are 16 residues in the CDR3.

This clone was detected only a few times. This sequence may be a read error, since a much larger clone differs from it by one base. CDR3 amino acids: CATSGSRDTDTQYF. Written as DNA, the CDR3 is TGTGCCACCAGTGGGTCTAGAGACACAGATACGCAGTATTTT. The chain links TRBV24-1 to TRBJ2-3; D gene unclear. Germline loops: CDR1 KGHDR, CDR2 SFDVKD. The CDR3 is 14 residues long. V lost 5 bases and J lost 2, with 10 bases in between.

This rearrangement joins TRBV16 to TRBJ2-1, with 7 bases lining up with TRBD2. J lost 7 bases, V lost 0 bases, and 9 bases had no gene match. The CDR3 is 16 residues long. The V gene's germline CDR1 is KGHSY and CDR2 FQNENV. The DNA of the CDR3 is TGTGCCAGCAGCCAATCGGCTAGCGGAAACCAAAATGAGCAGTTCTTC. Protein sequence: CASSQSASGNQNEQFF.

V usage is TRBV20-1 and J usage is TRBJ2-7; perhaps TRBD1 as D (5 bases). The ends were cut back, 0 bases at V and 3 bases at J, with 12 bases in the middle. CDR1 and CDR2 from the germline V gene are DFQATT and SNEGSKA (reference sequence). The CDR3 covers 14 residues. CDR3: CSARDHRFFYEQYF. CDR3 coding DNA: TGCAGTGCTAGAGATCACAGGTTCTTCTACGAGCAGTACTTC.

This clone showed up many times. The chain combines TRBV6-1 with TRBJ2-4, with 9 bases fitting TRBD2. This CDR3 spans 16 amino acids. V lost 5 bases and J lost 0; bases outside the gene matches: 5. Germline loops: CDR1 MNHNS, CDR2 SASEGT. DNA for the CDR3: TGTGCCAGCAGTACCGGGACTAGCATAGCCAAAAACATTCAGTACTTC. Residues: CASSTGTSIAKNIQYF.

The chain recombines TRBV6-1 with TRBJ1-1; D gene uncertain. CDR1 is MNHNS, CDR2 SASEGT, per germline. Trimming left V 3 bases short and J 1 base short, with 9 bases between. The length of the CDR3 is 14 residues. The CDR3 DNA reads TGTGCCAGCAGTGACCGACACGAGAACACTGAAGCTTTCTTT. Encoded protein: CASSDRHENTEAFF.

Only a few counts were recorded for this clone. The chain links TRBV6-1 to TRBJ2-1; maybe TRBD2 (5 bases). Germline values: CDR1 MNHNS, CDR2 SASEGT. The CDR3 consists of 17 residues. CDR3 bases: TGTACCATCAGACCCGGTCCGGGGATAATTAATAACAATGAGCAGTTCTTC. Protein: CTIRPGPGIINNNEQFF.